Below, 23 T cell receptor beta chains from the same sample are listed, as sequenced in a study of regulatory T cells in long-lasting Graves disease. Arm-PCR of CDR3 regions and iRepertoire HTBI primers were the basis on which TCR beta libraries were built. TCRdb processed the multiplex PCR reads anew with MiXCR; each CDR3 protein has one entry. The sample records 250,000 to 300,000 distinct CDR3 sequences, 15% to 20% being singletons. Time point reported: newly diagnosed GD, antithyroid drugs for less than 3 months. PBMCs were the source of the RNA used for TCR sequencing. The sample was also linked to a second study, of T cells in Graves' hyperthyroidism and ophthalmopathy.

The sequenced sample was peripheral blood mononuclear cells (PBMCs), obtained at new diagnosis, from a patient treated with antithyroid drugs. These receptors originate from a woman aged 25 to 39 with Graves disease.

A word on this clonotype: Just one base apart from a much larger clone, this may be a read error. The chain recombines TRBV14 with TRBJ1-1; D gene ambiguous. CDR3 length: 15 residues. The germline CDR1 and CDR2 sequences are SGHDN and FVKESK. CDR3 residues: CASSQDLLGGTEASF. The CDR3 DNA sequence: TGTGCCAGCAGCCAAGATTTGCTGGGAGGCACTGAAGCTTCCTTT.

This clonotype was seen many times. V is TRBV2 and J is TRBJ2-4, with 16 bases lining up with TRBD2. The CDR3 totals 15 residues. Germline values: CDR1 SNHLY, CDR2 FYNNEI. The V gene end was trimmed by 9 bases and the J gene end by 8 bases; junction bases not matched to a gene: 7. The CDR3 DNA sequence: TGTGCCAGGGGGACTAGCGGGGGGGCCGCAGACATTCAGTACTTC. This gives the protein CARGTSGGAADIQYF.

This clonotype was seen at least ten times. The chain carries TRBV20-1 and TRBJ2-3; maybe TRBD2 (7 bases). Germline V gene data show CDR1 as DFQATT and CDR2 as SNEGSKA (reference sequence). V lost 6 bases to trimming and J lost 5 bases, with 24 bases between them. The CDR3 spans 16 residues. The CDR3 nucleotides are TGCAGTGCCTTGGAAGGCGCGGCGGGGGCCTTAGATACGCAGTATTTT. Its translation: CSALEGAAGALDTQYF.

There are many counts of this clonotype. This CDR3 is CASTEWGRVDNEQFF. DNA of the CDR3: TGTGCCAGCACCGAGTGGGGCAGGGTAGACAATGAGCAGTTCTTC. The chain recombines TRBV27 with TRBJ2-1; D is perhaps TRBD1 (5 bases). Trimming shortened V by 7 bases and J by 5 bases, and 18 bases separated the two germline ends. Germline assignment: CDR1 MNHEY and CDR2 SMNVEV (reference sequence). The length of the CDR3 is 15 residues.

This clonotype showed up many times. The gene calls are TRBV7-2 and TRBJ2-3; 9 nucleotides agree with TRBD2. The CDR3 length is 17 residues. CDR1 and CDR2 (germline): SGHTA, FQGNSA. Trimming at V came to 1 base and at J to 2 bases, leaving 7 bases not matched to a gene. CDR3 region: CASSLGGGGGPTDTQYF. The CDR3 nucleotides read TGTGCCAGCAGCTTAGGCGGGGGGGGGGGGCCCACAGATACGCAGTATTTT.

This clonotype was counted ten times or more. V is TRBV3-1 and J is TRBJ2-7, with D possibly matching TRBD2 (7 bases). V was clipped by 4 bases and J by 1 base, with 14 bases between them. The CDR3 loop spans 15 amino acids. The germline gives CDR1 LGHDT, CDR2 YNNKEL (reference sequence). This chain's CDR3 is CASSPRGADSYEQYF. The CDR3 bases are TGTGCCAGCAGCCCCCGGGGGGCAGATTCCTACGAGCAGTACTTC.

The chain couples TRBV9 to TRBJ2-2; D unresolved. CDR1 and CDR2 from the germline V gene are SGDLS and YYNGEE. The CDR3 is 13 amino acids. V gave up 3 bases and J gave up 4 bases, with 7 bases separating them. The CDR3 reads CASSAISTGELFF. The CDR3 DNA sequence: TGTGCCAGCAGCGCCATTTCCACCGGGGAGCTGTTTTTT.

At least ten counts were recorded for this clonotype. The J gene is TRBJ2-1, the V gene TRBV7-2, with 8 bases aligning to TRBD1. This CDR3 has 15 amino acids. The germline V gene has CDR1 SGHTA and CDR2 FQGNSA. The trim removed 6 bases at V and 4 bases at J, leaving 8 bases unmatched. The CDR3 nucleotides are TGTGCCAGCAGGGCCGGGACAGGACCTTACAATGAGCAGTTCTTC. Encoded protein: CASRAGTGPYNEQFF.

This clonotype was recorded at least ten times. The V call is TRBV20-1, the J call TRBJ1-5, with unresolved D. Looked up from germline, CDR1 is DFQATT and CDR2 is SNEGSKA (reference sequence). V was shortened by 0 bases and J by 6 bases, with 3 bases between the two germline ends. This CDR3 comprises 11 residues. CDR3 coding DNA: TGCAGTGCTAGAGAAGCTCAGCCCCAGCATTTT. Encoded protein: CSAREAQPQHF.

This clonotype was detected many times. The chain carries TRBV20-1 and TRBJ1-2; 9 bases align to TRBD1. The CDR3 is 14 residues long. V lost 6 bases to trimming and J lost 5 bases; unmatched junction nucleotides: 10. Germline CDR1 DFQATT, CDR2 SNEGSKA (reference sequence). The CDR3 region has the DNA TGCAGTGCACCTCCGGGACAGGGAGGGTATGGCTACACCTTC. Translation: CSAPPGQGGYGYTF.

This clonotype was detected ten times or more. The CDR3 bases are TGCAGTCACTCGACAGGGGCAGATGAAGCTTTCTTT. As protein: CSHSTGADEAFF. The rearrangement links TRBV29-1 to TRBJ1-1; 8 nucleotides agree with TRBD1. Per the germline V gene, CDR1 is SQVTM and CDR2 is ANQGSEA. The CDR3 sequence is 12 residues long.

This clonotype was seen many times. The J gene is TRBJ1-1, the V gene TRBV4-1; D gene ambiguous. Looked up from germline, CDR1 is MGHRA and CDR2 is YSYEKL. Trimming took 0 bases from V and 2 from J, leaving 10 bases between them. The CDR3 consists of 15 residues. CDR3 DNA sequence: TGCGCCAGCAGCCAAGATATAGTCCCTAACACTGAAGCTTTCTTT. This gives the protein CASSQDIVPNTEAFF.

The sample holds many counts of this clonotype. The chain employs TRBV12-5 and TRBJ1-2; D is undetermined. The CDR3 is made up of 11 amino acids. Germline V gene sequence: CDR1 LGHNT, CDR2 FRNRAP. Between the trimmed V and J ends, which lost 5 bases and 7 bases, there was a span of 8 bases. The CDR3: CASGLGVGYTF. Here the CDR3 DNA reads TGTGCTAGTGGTCTCGGAGTTGGCTACACCTTC.

Ten or more counts support this clonotype. V usage is TRBV7-9 and J usage is TRBJ2-5, with D hard to call. The CDR3 extends over 14 amino acids. Trimming cost V 5 bases and J 0 bases, with 10 bases left between them. Germline V gene sequence: CDR1 SEHNR, CDR2 FQNEAQ (reference sequence). The CDR3 DNA reads TGTGCCAGCAGCCTAGGCAGGTACCAAGAGACCCAGTACTTC. Translated, it gives CASSLGRYQETQYF.

The genes are TRBV7-2 and TRBJ2-5; D may be TRBD2 (6 bases). The CDR3 spans 14 residues. V was trimmed by 4 bases and J by 5 bases, leaving 14 bases between them. The germline CDR1 and CDR2 sequences are SGHTA and FQGNSA. CDR3 coding DNA: TGTGCCAGCAGCTCCCGTGGTCTAGCGGAGACCCAGTACTTC. It codes for CASSSRGLAETQYF.

There are many counts of this clonotype. The rearrangement links TRBV18 to TRBJ1-4, with 7 bases identical to TRBD1. The germline V gene encodes CDR1 KGHSH and CDR2 LQKENI. V was clipped by 4 bases and J by 6 bases; unmatched bases: 8. The CDR3 has 15 amino acids. The CDR3 DNA sequence: TGTGCCAGCTCACTCCAAAGGGACAGTTATGAAAAACTGTTTTTT. It is translated as CASSLQRDSYEKLFF.

At least ten counts were recorded for this clonotype. The chain has TRBV7-2 and TRBJ1-2, with D possibly being TRBD1 (5 bases). CDR3 length: 17 residues. Germline CDR1 and CDR2: SGHTA and FQGNSA. V shed 5 bases and J shed 4 bases, with 23 bases lying between them. This CDR3 reads CASSPRGVFGSLYGYTF. In nucleotides, the CDR3 is TGTGCCAGCAGCCCCCGGGGGGTGTTTGGGAGTCTCTATGGCTACACCTTC.

The table lists this clonotype with many counts. V usage is TRBV11-1 and J usage is TRBJ1-6; TRBD1 matches at 7 bases. Per the germline V gene, CDR1 is SGHAT and CDR2 is FQDESV (reference sequence). V was pared by 4 bases and J by 10 bases, with 10 bases of the junction left unmatched. There are 15 residues in the CDR3. The DNA of the CDR3 is TGTGCCAGCAGCTCCCGCCCAGGGGGAGGGTCACCCCTCCACTTT. It yields the protein CASSSRPGGGSPLHF.

This clonotype was counted many times. The chain has TRBV4-1 and TRBJ1-4; D gene unclear. This CDR3 spans 15 amino acids. Germline CDR1 and CDR2: MGHRA and YSYEKL. V was cut by 4 bases and J by 1 base, with 10 bases left in between. This CDR3 reads CASSRVAGTNEKLFF. CDR3 nucleotide sequence: TGCGCCAGCAGCCGAGTAGCAGGAACTAATGAAAAACTGTTTTTT.

This clonotype has ten or more counts. V usage is TRBV12-3 or TRBV12-4 and J usage is TRBJ1-1, with D perhaps matching TRBD1 (6 bases). The V end lost 6 bases, the J end lost 0 bases, and 11 bases lay between the germline ends. This CDR3 spans 14 amino acids. The CDR3 here is CASRWGQLNTEAFF. CDR3 nucleotide sequence: TGTGCCAGCAGATGGGGACAATTGAACACTGAAGCTTTCTTT.

This clonotype was found many times. The chain uses TRBV9 and TRBJ1-2; a weak D match, TRBD1 (6 bases). Germline V gene sequence: CDR1 SGDLS, CDR2 YYNGEE. Trimming stripped 4 bases from V and 3 bases from J, with 19 bases between. This CDR3 region has 16 residues. The chain's CDR3 is CASSPSGAFGDYGYTF. The DNA of the CDR3 is TGTGCCAGCAGCCCCTCGGGGGCTTTTGGTGACTATGGCTACACCTTC.

The rearrangement joins TRBV18 to TRBJ2-2; D may correspond to TRBD1 or TRBD2 (6 bases each). Germline CDR1 KGHSH, CDR2 LQKENI. V dropped 3 bases and J dropped 0 bases, with 8 bases sitting between them. CDR3 length: 15 residues. CDR3 coding DNA: TGTGCCAGCTCACCTAGGGGGGCGAACACCGGGGAGCTGTTTTTT. Encoded protein: CASSPRGANTGELFF.

This clonotype was observed many times. The germline gene is not matched at one end of the junction; a read error may be the cause. The chain links TRBV11-1 to TRBJ1-1; weak D call: TRBD1 (6 bases). The CDR3 length is 15 residues. The germline CDR1 and CDR2 sequences are SGHAT and FQDESV (reference sequence). CDR3 in DNA: TGTGCCAGCACCTTACAGGGTTCTCTGAACACTGAAGCTTTCTTT. As protein: CASTLQGSLNTEAFF.